This T cell receptor (beta chain) was documented in a study of blood T cell repertoires in COVID-19. Study-level background: COVID-19 samples collected from the United States, Italy and Spain covered acute and convalescent phases. Sources were T cells, B-cell-depleted T cells, or PBMCs; the material itself was cDNA or gDNA.

V lost 4 bases and J lost 5; bases outside the gene matches: 3. The CDR3 contains 15 residues. The germline gives CDR1 SGHRS, CDR2 YFSETQ. Produced via immunoSEQ multiplex PCR; TCRdb's table is partial and in-frame only. The profile shows 53,000 or so clones, about 90% of them singletons. This clonotype originated in a man older than 75 with acute or convalescent COVID-19. Material for sequencing was peripheral blood. The J gene is TRBJ2-5, the V gene TRBV5-1, with 15 positions matching TRBD2. CDR3 in amino acids: CASSHGTSGGETQYF. In nucleotides, the CDR3 is TGCGCCAGCAGCCACGGGACTAGCGGGGGGGAGACCCAGTACTTC.